These T cell receptor beta chains were read from a single sample in a study of cytomegalovirus exposure and HLA in healthy donors. The repertoire was sequenced with immunoSEQ multiplex PCR; TCRdb's copy has only in-frame clones and lacks some. The profile shows about 210,000 clones, around 82% of them singletons. The sample taken for sequencing was PBMCs. These receptor sequences come from a man between 35 and 55 years old in good health and CMV-seropositive. Both conserved end residues are part of each CDR3. The D gene is left open where the match is weak. Expanded clones are given a class, and other clones once, few, many or no size at all.

DNA	CDR3	J	D	size	V
TGTGCCAGCGGGCCATCCACCCCTAACTACGAGCAGTACTTC	CASGPSTPNYEQYF	TRBJ2-7	-	-	TRBV7-2
TGCGCCAGCAGTGTCGGGACAGGGGTTAGTGGCTACACCTTC	CASSVGTGVSGYTF	TRBJ1-2	TRBD1	-	TRBV10-1
TGTGCCAGTAGTATAGCAGGGGCCCCAGGAACCGGGGAGCTGTTTTTT	CASSIAGAPGTGELFF	TRBJ2-2	-	-	TRBV19
TGCGCCAGCAGCCTCGCACTAGCAGAGAGCTCCTACAATGAGCAGTTCTTC	CASSLALAESSYNEQFF	TRBJ2-1	-	few	TRBV4-3
TGTGCCAGCAGACAGGGTGATGCTTTCTTT	CASRQGDAFF	TRBJ1-1	-	-	TRBV2
TGCGCCAGCAGCTTGGGAGTTGACTTGGGAGAGACCCAGTACTTC	CASSLGVDLGETQYF	TRBJ2-5	-	-	TRBV5-1
TGTGCCAGCAGCTCCTTGGGAGGATACGAGCAGTACTTC	CASSSLGGYEQYF	TRBJ2-7	-	-	TRBV7-8
TGTGCCAGCAGCTTCCGGACAGGGGGCGACACCGGGGAGCTGTTTTTT	CASSFRTGGDTGELFF	TRBJ2-2	TRBD1	-	TRBV7-9
TGTGCCAGCAGCCCCACGAACGGCCAGGGAGGCTACACCTTC	CASSPTNGQGGYTF	TRBJ1-2	-	-	TRBV7-9
TGTGCCAGCAGTTTATGGACAGGGGATGAGCAGTTCTTC	CASSLWTGDEQFF	TRBJ2-1	TRBD1	-	TRBV28
TGTGCCAGCAGCTTGAAGACTAGCGGTTACAATGAGCAGTTCTTC	CASSLKTSGYNEQFF	TRBJ2-1	TRBD2	once	TRBV5-5
TGTGCCAGCAGTGACAGGGACAGCAACACCGGGGAGCTGTTTTTT	CASSDRDSNTGELFF	TRBJ2-2	TRBD1	once	TRBV25-1
TGCGCCAGCAGCCAAGCCGACACAGGAACTGGAAACACCATATATTTT	CASSQADTGTGNTIYF	TRBJ1-3	-	-	TRBV4-1
TGTGCCAGCAGCCGACAGGGCGATCAGCCCCAGCATTTT	CASSRQGDQPQHF	TRBJ1-5	TRBD1	-	TRBV5-8
TGTGCCAGCAGTCTTACCGGGACAGGGGCTGAGACCCAGTACTTC	CASSLTGTGAETQYF	TRBJ2-5	TRBD1	-	TRBV6-5
TGTGCCAGCAGGGGTGGGGCGAGCGGCTACACCTTC	CASRGGASGYTF	TRBJ1-2	-	-	TRBV6-4
TGTGCCAGCTACGCCGGACAGGGGGCCAATGAGCAGTTCTTC	CASYAGQGANEQFF	TRBJ2-1	TRBD1	few	TRBV25-1
TGCGCCAGCAGCTTGGCCGAGGCCGGGACAAGGAATGAAAAACTGTTTTTT	CASSLAEAGTRNEKLFF	TRBJ1-4	-	few	TRBV5-1
TGTGCCAGCAGCCAAGAAGTCGGCAGGGGGGCGACCCAGTACTTC	CASSQEVGRGATQYF	TRBJ2-5	-	-	TRBV14
TGCGCCAGCAGCTCACTCGGGGGACTAGGGGAGACCCAGTACTTC	CASSSLGGLGETQYF	TRBJ2-5	TRBD2	-	TRBV5-1
TGCGCCAGCAGCTTGGAAAGCGGGTGGTACAATGAGCAGTTCTTC	CASSLESGWYNEQFF	TRBJ2-1	-	-	TRBV5-1
TGTGCCAGCAGTTTGCGAGGGGGACGTAATCAGCCCCAGCATTTT	CASSLRGGRNQPQHF	TRBJ1-5	-	once	TRBV28
TGTGCCAGCAGTGAAGCGGGGGGGGCCGTTGAAAAACTGTTTTTT	CASSEAGGAVEKLFF	TRBJ1-4	-	once	TRBV2
TGTGCCAGCAGCGTAGCAGGACTAGCCAATGAGCAGTTCTTC	CASSVAGLANEQFF	TRBJ2-1	TRBD2	-	TRBV9
TGTGCCAGCAGCGTAGGGTTAGCGGGATACTACAATGAGCAGTTCTTC	CASSVGLAGYYNEQFF	TRBJ2-1	TRBD2	-	TRBV9
TGCGCCAGCAGTTTTAGAACGAACACTGAAGCTTTCTTT	CASSFRTNTEAFF	TRBJ1-1	-	-	TRBV5-1
TGTGCCAGCATCAGCGGGAGGAGTACAGATACGCAGTATTTT	CASISGRSTDTQYF	TRBJ2-3	TRBD2	-	TRBV28
TGTGCCAGCTCACCAGACAGGGGAAGCTATAGCAATCAGCCCCAGCATTTT	CASSPDRGSYSNQPQHF	TRBJ1-5	TRBD1	-	TRBV18
TGTGCCAGCTCAAGTCTTCTGCAGGGGAACGGGGAGACCCAGTACTTC	CASSSLLQGNGETQYF	TRBJ2-5	-	-	TRBV18
TGTGCCAGCAGCGAGACGACAGGGGCCATTCAGTACTTC	CASSETTGAIQYF	TRBJ2-4	TRBD1	-	TRBV7-9
TGTGCCAGCAGCCCACAGGGGGCGTTATCTGGCTACACCTTC	CASSPQGALSGYTF	TRBJ1-2	TRBD1	-	TRBV5-4
TGTGCCAGCAGCCAGAGGGACAGCCCCAGGGGGGAGCAGTACTTC	CASSQRDSPRGEQYF	TRBJ2-7	TRBD1	-	TRBV5-4
TGTGCAAGTCGCTTTGTCGCACGGGACTTCGATCAGCCCCAGCATTTT	CASRFVARDFDQPQHF	TRBJ1-5	-	-	TRBV12-2
TGTGCCATCAGTGGAACGCGGGAAAGGCGGACTGAAGCTTTCTTT	CAISGTRERRTEAFF	TRBJ1-1	-	-	TRBV10-3
TGTGCCAGCAACCCCGACTCCTGGGGGACTTCTGGAAACACCATATATTTT	CASNPDSWGTSGNTIYF	TRBJ1-3	-	few	TRBV2
TGCGCCAGCAGCTTGGGTTCCCAAAACACCGGGGAGCTGTTTTTT	CASSLGSQNTGELFF	TRBJ2-2	-	-	TRBV5-1
TGTGCCAGCAGTCAAATAAACAGGGGTTCCTATGGCTACACCTTC	CASSQINRGSYGYTF	TRBJ1-2	TRBD1	-	TRBV6-6
TGTGCCAGCAGGGGACATCTGAGTTGGGCAGATACGCAGTATTTT	CASRGHLSWADTQYF	TRBJ2-3	-	-	TRBV11-2